This note documents a single TCR beta chain sequence. The method was immunoSEQ multiplex PCR; TCRdb's version includes in-frame clones alone and lacks a portion of them. The table includes roughly 120,000 clones, roughly 91% detected once. Trimming shortened V by 5 bases and J by 5 bases, and 10 bases separated the two germline ends. The V gene's germline CDR1 is SNHLY and CDR2 FYNNEI. The CDR3 is made up of 14 amino acids. The data belong to a study of control samples from healthy donors and cancer patients. The sample comprised blood. The receptor was isolated from a woman aged 70 to 79 in good health. The rearrangement uses TRBV2 and TRBJ1-6; weak D call: TRBD1 (6 bases). CDR3 in DNA: TGTGCCAGCAGTTTTGACAGGAATAATTCACCCCTCCACTTT. Protein sequence: CASSFDRNNSPLHF.